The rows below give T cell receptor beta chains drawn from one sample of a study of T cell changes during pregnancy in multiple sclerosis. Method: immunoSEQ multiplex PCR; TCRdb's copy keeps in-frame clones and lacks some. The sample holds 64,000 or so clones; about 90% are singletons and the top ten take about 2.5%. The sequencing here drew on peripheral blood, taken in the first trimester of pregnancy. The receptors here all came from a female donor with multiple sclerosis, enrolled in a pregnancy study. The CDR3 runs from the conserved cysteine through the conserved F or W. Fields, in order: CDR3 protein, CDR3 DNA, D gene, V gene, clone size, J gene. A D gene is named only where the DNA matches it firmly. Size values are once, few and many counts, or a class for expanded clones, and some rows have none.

CDR3 protein: CASSMQTSYEQYF
CDR3 DNA: TGTGCCAGTAGTATGCAGACTTCTTACGAGCAGTACTTC
D gene: NA
V gene: TRBV19
clone size: NA
J gene: TRBJ2-7

CDR3 protein: CASSQETASYEQYF
CDR3 DNA: TGCGCCAGCAGCCAAGAGACAGCCAGCTACGAGCAGTACTTC
D gene: NA
V gene: TRBV4-1
clone size: NA
J gene: TRBJ2-7

CDR3 protein: CASSRDRGLNTEAFF
CDR3 DNA: TGTGCCAGCAGCAGAGACAGGGGGCTGAACACTGAAGCTTTCTTT
D gene: TRBD1
V gene: TRBV13
clone size: NA
J gene: TRBJ1-1

CDR3 protein: CASSLDSLGNEQFF
CDR3 DNA: TGCGCCAGCAGCTTGGACAGTTTAGGAAATGAGCAGTTCTTC
D gene: NA
V gene: TRBV5-1
clone size: NA
J gene: TRBJ2-1

CDR3 protein: CASSGDSYEQYF
CDR3 DNA: TGTGCCAGTAGCGGGGACAGCTACGAGCAGTACTTC
D gene: TRBD1
V gene: TRBV19
clone size: once
J gene: TRBJ2-7

CDR3 protein: CASSYGGVDTQYF
CDR3 DNA: TGTGCCAGCAGTTACGGGGGGGTAGATACGCAGTATTTT
D gene: TRBD2
V gene: TRBV5-5
clone size: NA
J gene: TRBJ2-3

CDR3 protein: CASRTPPKVGELFF
CDR3 DNA: TGTGCCAGCAGGACTCCTCCTAAGGTCGGGGAGCTGTTTTTT
D gene: NA
V gene: TRBV2
clone size: once
J gene: TRBJ2-2

CDR3 protein: CASSEAGATGYGYTF
CDR3 DNA: TGTGCCAGCAGTGAAGCGGGGGCAACCGGCTATGGCTACACCTTC
D gene: NA
V gene: TRBV6-1
clone size: NA
J gene: TRBJ1-2

CDR3 protein: CASSRGSGNEQFF
CDR3 DNA: TGCGCCAGCAGCCGCGGGAGCGGCAATGAGCAGTTCTTC
D gene: TRBD2
V gene: TRBV5-1
clone size: NA
J gene: TRBJ2-1

CDR3 protein: CASSLYRRAEAFF
CDR3 DNA: TGTGCCAGCAGCTTGTATCGACGGGCTGAAGCTTTCTTT
D gene: NA
V gene: TRBV5-6
clone size: NA
J gene: TRBJ1-1

CDR3 protein: CASSPVGTGGFYEQYF
CDR3 DNA: TGTGCCAGCTCACCTGTAGGGACAGGGGGCTTCTACGAGCAGTACTTC
D gene: TRBD1
V gene: TRBV18
clone size: NA
J gene: TRBJ2-7

CDR3 protein: CAITKTGGATTDEAFF
CDR3 DNA: TGTGCCATCACCAAGACAGGGGGCGCTACTACCGATGAAGCTTTCTTT
D gene: TRBD1
V gene: TRBV10-3
clone size: NA
J gene: TRBJ1-1

CDR3 protein: CASAWGLAGFEQYF
CDR3 DNA: TGTGCCAGCGCCTGGGGGCTAGCGGGATTCGAGCAGTACTTC
D gene: TRBD2
V gene: TRBV28
clone size: NA
J gene: TRBJ2-7

CDR3 protein: CASSIDRLYGYTF
CDR3 DNA: TGTGCCAGTAGTATCGACAGGCTCTATGGCTACACCTTC
D gene: NA
V gene: TRBV19
clone size: NA
J gene: TRBJ1-2

CDR3 protein: CASRRGNQETQYF
CDR3 DNA: TGTGCCAGCAGAAGAGGCAACCAAGAGACCCAGTACTTC
D gene: NA
V gene: TRBV6-1
clone size: once
J gene: TRBJ2-5

CDR3 protein: CASSAGGNYNEQFF
CDR3 DNA: TGTGCCAGCAGCGCCGGAGGTAATTACAATGAGCAGTTCTTC
D gene: NA
V gene: TRBV7-3
clone size: NA
J gene: TRBJ2-1

CDR3 protein: CASLGTGKTEAFF
CDR3 DNA: TGTGCCAGCTTAGGGACAGGGAAAACTGAAGCTTTCTTT
D gene: TRBD1
V gene: TRBV2
clone size: NA
J gene: TRBJ1-1

CDR3 protein: CASSSLLDRVVYGYTF
CDR3 DNA: TGTGCCAGCAGCTCGCTACTGGACAGGGTCGTCTATGGCTACACCTTC
D gene: TRBD1
V gene: TRBV5-5
clone size: NA
J gene: TRBJ1-2

CDR3 protein: CASSASGRSSYEQYF
CDR3 DNA: TGTGCCAGCAGCGCCAGCGGGAGGAGCTCCTACGAGCAGTACTTC
D gene: TRBD2
V gene: TRBV7-9
clone size: NA
J gene: TRBJ2-7

CDR3 protein: CASSFGTGAYNEQFF
CDR3 DNA: TGTGCCAGCAGCTTTGGGACAGGGGCCTACAATGAGCAGTTCTTC
D gene: TRBD1
V gene: TRBV5-4
clone size: NA
J gene: TRBJ2-1

CDR3 protein: CASAVGRGRIDTQYF
CDR3 DNA: TGTGCCAGCGCGGTTGGGCGGGGGAGGATAGATACGCAGTATTTT
D gene: TRBD2
V gene: TRBV6-1
clone size: NA
J gene: TRBJ2-3

CDR3 protein: CASSLARGGSTQQYF
CDR3 DNA: TGTGCCAGCAGCTTAGCGAGGGGAGGGAGTACGCAGCAGTACTTC
D gene: TRBD2
V gene: TRBV7-9
clone size: NA
J gene: TRBJ2-7

CDR3 protein: CASSEWGGRADTQYF
CDR3 DNA: TGTGCCAGCAGTGAATGGGGCGGGAGGGCGGATACGCAGTATTTT
D gene: TRBD2
V gene: TRBV25-1
clone size: once
J gene: TRBJ2-3

CDR3 protein: CASSPLAGVLEQYF
CDR3 DNA: TGTGCCAGCAGCCCGCTTGCGGGTGTGCTCGAGCAGTACTTC
D gene: NA
V gene: TRBV7-6
clone size: NA
J gene: TRBJ2-7

CDR3 protein: CASSVGAGERSDTEAFF
CDR3 DNA: TGTGCCAGCAGCGTAGGTGCAGGGGAAAGGTCGGACACTGAAGCTTTCTTT
D gene: NA
V gene: TRBV9
clone size: NA
J gene: TRBJ1-1

CDR3 protein: CASSQQLAGRETQYF
CDR3 DNA: TGCGCCAGCAGCCAACAACTAGCGGGAAGGGAGACCCAGTACTTC
D gene: TRBD2
V gene: TRBV4-1
clone size: once
J gene: TRBJ2-5

CDR3 protein: CASSSGTSSHNEQFF
CDR3 DNA: TGTGCCAGCAGCTCCGGGACTAGCTCCCACAATGAGCAGTTCTTC
D gene: TRBD2
V gene: TRBV13
clone size: NA
J gene: TRBJ2-1

CDR3 protein: CASSPPAGSYEQYF
CDR3 DNA: TGTGCCAGCTCACCACCGGCCGGGTCCTACGAGCAGTACTTC
D gene: NA
V gene: TRBV18
clone size: NA
J gene: TRBJ2-7

CDR3 protein: CASSLVLGDRGSTGELFF
CDR3 DNA: TGTGCCAGCAGCTTAGTACTGGGGGACAGGGGTTCCACCGGGGAGCTGTTTTTT
D gene: TRBD1
V gene: TRBV11-2
clone size: NA
J gene: TRBJ2-2

CDR3 protein: CASSQGTVNEQFF
CDR3 DNA: TGCGCCAGCAGCCAGGGGACAGTTAATGAGCAGTTCTTC
D gene: TRBD1
V gene: TRBV4-3
clone size: NA
J gene: TRBJ2-1

CDR3 protein: CASSTGLAGEQYF
CDR3 DNA: TGTGCCAGTAGTACGGGACTAGCGGGTGAGCAGTACTTC
D gene: TRBD2
V gene: TRBV19
clone size: NA
J gene: TRBJ2-7

CDR3 protein: CASSINRGATQPQHF
CDR3 DNA: TGTGCCAGTAGTATAAACAGGGGCGCGACACAGCCCCAGCATTTT
D gene: TRBD1
V gene: TRBV19
clone size: NA
J gene: TRBJ1-5

CDR3 protein: CASMRAETQYF
CDR3 DNA: TGTGCCAGCATGAGAGCAGAGACCCAGTACTTC
D gene: NA
V gene: TRBV25-1
clone size: NA
J gene: TRBJ2-5

CDR3 protein: CASSRGGGSMGEQFF
CDR3 DNA: TGCGCCAGCAGCAGGGGAGGCGGGAGTATGGGTGAGCAGTTCTTC
D gene: TRBD2
V gene: TRBV5-1
clone size: NA
J gene: TRBJ2-1

CDR3 protein: CASSIAGGTTDTQYF
CDR3 DNA: TGTGCCAGTAGTATCGCGGGAGGTACCACAGATACGCAGTATTTT
D gene: TRBD2
V gene: TRBV19
clone size: once
J gene: TRBJ2-3

CDR3 protein: CASSRGWNNEQFF
CDR3 DNA: TGTGCCAGCAGCAGGGGGTGGAACAATGAGCAGTTCTTC
D gene: TRBD1
V gene: TRBV2
clone size: NA
J gene: TRBJ2-1

CDR3 protein: CASSLSSGSSTDTQYF
CDR3 DNA: TGTGCCAGCAGCTTATCTAGCGGATCTAGCACAGATACGCAGTATTTT
D gene: TRBD2
V gene: TRBV7-6
clone size: NA
J gene: TRBJ2-3

CDR3 protein: CASSISGGTYNEQFF
CDR3 DNA: TGTGCCAGCAGTATCAGCGGGGGGACCTACAATGAGCAGTTCTTC
D gene: TRBD2
V gene: TRBV28
clone size: NA
J gene: TRBJ2-1

CDR3 protein: CASTQGRNQPQHF
CDR3 DNA: TGTGCCAGCACACAGGGGAGAAATCAGCCCCAGCATTTT
D gene: TRBD1
V gene: TRBV7-2
clone size: NA
J gene: TRBJ1-5

CDR3 protein: CASSLDDGGGSPLHF
CDR3 DNA: TGCGCCAGCAGCTTGGATGACGGTGGGGGCTCACCCCTCCACTTT
D gene: NA
V gene: TRBV5-1
clone size: once
J gene: TRBJ1-6

CDR3 protein: CASSLRDTPYEQYF
CDR3 DNA: TGTGCCAGCAGCTTACGGGACACCCCTTACGAGCAGTACTTC
D gene: NA
V gene: TRBV5-6
clone size: NA
J gene: TRBJ2-7

CDR3 protein: CASSQPGNTEAFF
CDR3 DNA: TGTGCCAGCAGCCAACCCGGGAATACTGAAGCTTTCTTT
D gene: NA
V gene: TRBV28
clone size: NA
J gene: TRBJ1-1

CDR3 protein: CASSHSQGNGYTF
CDR3 DNA: TGTGCCAGCTCACATTCTCAGGGAAACGGCTACACCTTC
D gene: NA
V gene: TRBV18
clone size: once
J gene: TRBJ1-2

CDR3 protein: CATSRDGDWNYGYTF
CDR3 DNA: TGTGCCACCAGCAGAGACGGGGATTGGAACTATGGCTACACCTTC
D gene: NA
V gene: TRBV15
clone size: NA
J gene: TRBJ1-2